This T cell receptor (beta chain) appears in the sequencing data of a study of blood T cell repertoires in COVID-19. Study summary: Whether acute or convalescent, the COVID-19 samples came from the United States, Italy and Spain.

Germline V CDR1 and CDR2: SGDLS, YYNGEE. V dropped 4 bases and J dropped 0; count of bases not matched to a gene: 16. This CDR3 is built from 20 residues. Authors' processing steps: It was from reference gene primer amplification that nucleated cell counts were estimated. Measured with immunoSEQ multiplex PCR; TCRdb has only the in-frame clones, and not every one. For V, J and clone size, that table is used; D and trimming come from the DNA. Of roughly 460,000 clones in the sample, 80% to 90% are singletons; the top ten hold around 0.92%. The Seattle site enrolled patients during active infection and followed them longitudinally.

V gene TRBV9 combines with J gene TRBJ2-6; 7 nucleotides match TRBD2. The clonotype originates from a man aged 18 to 29 with COVID-19, enrolled during active disease. Sequenced: peripheral blood. CDR3 DNA sequence: TGTGCCAGCAGCAAGACATACGTCCGGGGGGTGTCCTCTGGGGCCAACGTCCTGACTTTC. Its protein is CASSKTYVRGVSSGANVLTF.